Presented here are 18 T cell receptor beta chains from one specimen sequenced in a study of T cells in tuberculosis. Generated by immunoSEQ multiplex PCR, the TCRdb table keeps only in-frame clones and is missing some. The sample yields about 34,000 clones, less than 95% seen once. Noted time point: new active TB diagnosis, blood taken before or within 7 days of starting treatment. Sample: PBMCs, taken at tuberculosis diagnosis. These receptors were obtained from an adult with tuberculosis.

CDR3 nucleotides: TGTGCCTGGGCGGGACTAGCGGGGGCTGTGGTCCCCTACGAGCAGTACGTC. Translation gives CAWAGLAGAVVPYEQYV. The chain has TRBV30 and TRBJ2-7, with TRBD2 matching 14 bases. V shed 5 bases and J 2 bases; nucleotides not matched to a gene: 11. Germline loops: CDR1 GTSNPN, CDR2 SVGIG (reference sequence). CDR3 length equals 17 residues.

This chain connects TRBV9 to TRBJ2-1; TRBD2 aligns across 11 bases. The CDR3 totals 15 residues. From germline, CDR1 is SGDLS and CDR2 YYNGEE. V was pared by 3 bases and J by 6 bases, with 5 bases of the junction left unmatched. CDR3 loop: CASSASGGPGNEQFF. The CDR3 bases are TGTGCCAGCAGCGCTAGCGGGGGGCCGGGCAATGAGCAGTTCTTC.

The chain is built from TRBV27 and TRBJ2-1; 7 positions match TRBD2. The CDR3 is made up of 13 amino acids. The V and J ends lost 4 bases and 9 bases, in that order; junction bases with no gene match: 6. Germline V CDR1 and CDR2: MNHEY, SMNVEV (reference sequence). DNA of the CDR3: TGTGCCAGCAGTTCTGGGGGGGGAGGTGAGCAGTTCTTC. As protein: CASSSGGGGEQFF.

The chain joins TRBV27 to TRBJ2-3; 13 positions agree with TRBD2. CDR1 is MNHEY and CDR2 is SMNVEV in the germline V gene (reference sequence). The V and J ends lost 6 bases and 2 bases, in that order; junction bases with no gene match: 17. The CDR3 sequence is 20 residues long. CDR3 residues: CASSPYPSPGLAGNTDTQYF. The DNA for the CDR3 is TGTGCCAGCAGCCCCTACCCTTCCCCGGGACTAGCGGGGAACACAGATACGCAGTATTTT.

The chain combines TRBV6-1 with TRBJ1-5, with D hard to call. Germline V CDR1 and CDR2: MNHNS, SASEGT. The CDR3 is 16 residues long. V dropped 0 bases and J dropped 2 bases, with 11 bases sitting between them. CDR3 in DNA: TGTGCCAGCAGTGAAGCGGGAGGGCCAGGCAATCAGCCCCAGCATTTT. Protein sequence: CASSEAGGPGNQPQHF.

This chain links TRBV2 with TRBJ1-6; D is undetermined. The V end was cut by 7 bases, the J end by 7 bases, with 8 bases between. The CDR3 is made up of 12 amino acids. Germline values: CDR1 SNHLY, CDR2 FYNNEI. The CDR3 protein is CASTLRNSPLHF. The DNA for the CDR3 is TGTGCCAGCACTCTGAGGAATTCACCCCTCCACTTT.

The chain has TRBV4-2 and TRBJ1-3, with D possibly TRBD1 on 5 matching bases. Germline CDR1 is LGHNA and CDR2 is YNFKEQ. Deletions cut 4 bases from V and 0 bases from J, with 13 bases between. This CDR3 contains 16 residues. The CDR3 nucleotides read TGTGCCAGCAGCCTGACCCCGACAGACTCTGGAAACACCATATATTTT. This codes for CASSLTPTDSGNTIYF.

Written as DNA, the CDR3 is TGTGCCAGCAGCTTGGCGACAGGGGTGAGGGAGACCCAGTACTTC. This sequence encodes CASSLATGVRETQYF. The rearrangement links TRBV5-6 to TRBJ2-5; 8 nucleotides agree with TRBD1. This CDR3 contains 15 residues. The V and J ends lost 0 bases and 5 bases, in that order; junction bases with no gene match: 6. Germline V gives CDR1 SGHDT, CDR2 YYEEEE.

This rearrangement joins TRBV4-1 to TRBJ1-6; D ambiguous. This CDR3 has 13 amino acids. Trimming pared 2 bases from V and 8 bases from J, leaving 7 bases between. CDR1 is MGHRA and CDR2 is YSYEKL in the germline V gene. The CDR3 region has the DNA TGCGCCAGCAGCCAACAAGCGGATTCACCCCTCCACTTT. Translation gives CASSQQADSPLHF.

V gene TRBV10-3 combines with J gene TRBJ2-1; possible D gene TRBD2, 6 bases. Trimming shortened V by 4 bases and J by 0 bases, and 16 bases separated the two germline ends. From germline, CDR1 is ENHRY and CDR2 SYGVKD. The CDR3 extends over 17 amino acids. CDR3 region: CAISGAGQTSSYNEQFF. As DNA, the CDR3 is TGTGCCATCAGTGGGGCGGGGCAGACAAGCTCCTACAATGAGCAGTTCTTC.

The genes are TRBV2 and TRBJ2-6; possible D gene TRBD1, 5 bases. V lost 8 bases and J 10 bases, leaving 21 bases between the germline ends. The CDR3 sequence is 15 residues long. Germline V CDR1 and CDR2: SNHLY, FYNNEI. The CDR3 reads CASAPNFDRINVLTF. CDR3 in DNA: TGTGCCAGCGCTCCGAACTTCGACAGAATAAACGTCCTGACTTTC.

This sequence joins TRBV19 and TRBJ1-1; D not resolved. The germline CDR1 and CDR2 sequences are LNHDA and SQIVND (reference sequence). The germline V and J ends were trimmed by 5 bases and 0 bases, with 13 bases remaining between them. CDR3 length equals 15 residues. CDR3 residues: CASSPPVRVNTEAFF. The CDR3 coding sequence is TGTGCCAGTAGTCCACCTGTGAGGGTGAACACTGAAGCTTTCTTT.

The rearrangement links TRBV5-1 to TRBJ2-1; D possibly corresponds to TRBD1 (5 bases). The ends were cut back, 4 bases at V and 4 bases at J, with 9 bases in the middle. Germline V gives CDR1 SGHRS, CDR2 YFSETQ. This CDR3 region has 13 residues. CDR3 sequence (DNA): TGCGCCAGCAGCCTGACAGATTACAATGAGCAGTTCTTC. This gives the protein CASSLTDYNEQFF.

The J gene is TRBJ2-7, the V gene TRBV9; a possible D gene is TRBD2 (7 bases). Germline V gene data show CDR1 as SGDLS and CDR2 as YYNGEE. The germline V and J ends were trimmed by 2 bases and 5 bases, with 20 bases remaining between them. The CDR3 contains 16 residues. The CDR3 DNA follows: TGTGCCAGCAGCGTGGGAGGCGGGGGCTTTAACAACGAGCAGTACTTC. This translates into CASSVGGGGFNNEQYF.

This chain joins TRBV2 and TRBJ1-5; TRBD1 matches 8 bases. In germline, CDR1 is SNHLY, CDR2 FYNNEI. The CDR3 runs 15 residues. J lost 1 base, V lost 6 bases, and 5 bases had no gene match. The chain's CDR3 is CASRVYRGSNQPQHF. As DNA, the CDR3 is TGTGCCAGCAGAGTCTACAGGGGGAGCAATCAGCCCCAGCATTTT.

The chain couples TRBV28 to TRBJ2-7, with 8 bases that match TRBD1. J was trimmed by 6 bases and V by 5 bases; bases with no gene match: 9. The CDR3 sequence is 14 residues long. CDR1 and CDR2 from the germline V gene are MDHEN and SYDVKM. In DNA form, the CDR3 reads TGTGCCAGCAGTCCCTCTAACAGGGGGATCGAGCAGTACGTC. It specifies CASSPSNRGIEQYV.

Here the CDR3 reads CASSAHVDRNSRDTEAFF. CDR3 nucleotide sequence: TGCGCCAGCAGTGCCCACGTCGACAGGAACTCTCGGGACACTGAAGCTTTCTTT. The V and J genes are TRBV10-2 and TRBJ1-1, with D maybe TRBD1 (6 bases). This CDR3 comprises 18 residues. Trimming shortened V by 4 bases and J by 3 bases, and 24 bases separated the two germline ends. Germline-derived CDR1 and CDR2 are WSHSY and SAAADI.

V usage is TRBV6-6 and J usage is TRBJ1-2, with D maybe TRBD1 (5 bases). Germline lookup yields CDR1 MNHNY and CDR2 SVGAGI (reference sequence). Trimming shortened V by 5 bases and J by 4 bases, and 14 bases separated the two germline ends. The CDR3 spans 14 residues. The DNA for the CDR3 is TGTGCCAGCAGTAACCGGGACTCCATCTATGGCTACACCTTC. Amino acid sequence: CASSNRDSIYGYTF.